The TCR beta chain described here comes from a study of Graves' ophthalmopathy and Graves' hyperthyroidism. Clinical symptoms, serum thyroxine, TRAb, thyroid ultrasound and orbital computed tomography formed the basis of diagnosis. Amplifying from RNA transcripts, the study obtained TCR beta CDR3 regions. The first-round RT-PCR employed HTBI primers together with the Qiagen OneStep RT-PCR kit. A multiplex PCR was then performed as the second round. One entry per CDR3 protein, called by TCRdb with MiXCR from the multiplex PCR reads. This sample has over 500,000 distinct CDR3 sequences, with about a fifth found just once. Germline lookup yields CDR1 MNHEY and CDR2 SVGEGT. V was clipped by 3 bases and J by 2 bases, with 17 bases between them. The CDR3 length is 17 residues.

The TCR was taken from a woman aged 18-29 years with stable Graves' hyperthyroidism. Some clones in this sample may be carry-over from other donors' samples. This chain links TRBV6-2 or TRBV6-3 with TRBJ1-5; D remains unclear. The sequenced sample was peripheral blood. The CDR3 DNA is TGTGCCAGCAGTTATCCCTCAGGCGGGTATTGCAATCAGCCCCAGCATTTT. It encodes CASSYPSGGYCNQPQHF.